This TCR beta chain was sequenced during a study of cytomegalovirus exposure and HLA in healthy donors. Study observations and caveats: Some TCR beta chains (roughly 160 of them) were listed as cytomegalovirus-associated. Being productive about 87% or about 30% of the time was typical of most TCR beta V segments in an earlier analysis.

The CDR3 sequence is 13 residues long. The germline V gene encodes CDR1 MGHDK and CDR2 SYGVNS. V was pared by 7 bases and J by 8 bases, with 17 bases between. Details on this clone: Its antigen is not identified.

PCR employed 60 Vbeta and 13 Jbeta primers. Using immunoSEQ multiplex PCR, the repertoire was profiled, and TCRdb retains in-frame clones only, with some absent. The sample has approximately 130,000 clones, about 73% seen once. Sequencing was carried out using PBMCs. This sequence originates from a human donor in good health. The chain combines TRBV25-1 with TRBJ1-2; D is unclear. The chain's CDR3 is CASTPGGVGGYTF. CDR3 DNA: TGTGCCAGCACTCCGGGAGGAGTGGGGGGCTACACCTTC.